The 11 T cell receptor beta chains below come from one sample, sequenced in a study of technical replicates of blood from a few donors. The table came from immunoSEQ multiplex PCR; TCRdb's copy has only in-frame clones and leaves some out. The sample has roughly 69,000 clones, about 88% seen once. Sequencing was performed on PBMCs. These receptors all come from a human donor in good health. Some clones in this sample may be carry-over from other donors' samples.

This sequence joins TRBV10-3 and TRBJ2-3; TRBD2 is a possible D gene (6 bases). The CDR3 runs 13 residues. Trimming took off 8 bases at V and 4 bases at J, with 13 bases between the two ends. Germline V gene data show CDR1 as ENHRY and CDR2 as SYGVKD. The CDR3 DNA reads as TGTGCCATCGGGCGGGAAGGGCCAGATACGCAGTATTTT. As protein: CAIGREGPDTQYF.

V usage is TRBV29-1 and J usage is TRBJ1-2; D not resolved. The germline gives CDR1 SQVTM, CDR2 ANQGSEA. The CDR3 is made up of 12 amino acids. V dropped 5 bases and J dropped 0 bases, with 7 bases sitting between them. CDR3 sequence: CSVIDSNYGYTF. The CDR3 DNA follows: TGCAGCGTTATTGACTCTAACTATGGCTACACCTTC.

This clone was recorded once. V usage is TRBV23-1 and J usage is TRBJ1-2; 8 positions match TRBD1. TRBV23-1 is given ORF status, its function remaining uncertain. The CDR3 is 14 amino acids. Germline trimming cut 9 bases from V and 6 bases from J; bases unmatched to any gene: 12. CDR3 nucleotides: TGCGCCAGTTCCCGGCAGGACAGGGAGCATGGCTACACCTTC. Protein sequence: CASSRQDREHGYTF.

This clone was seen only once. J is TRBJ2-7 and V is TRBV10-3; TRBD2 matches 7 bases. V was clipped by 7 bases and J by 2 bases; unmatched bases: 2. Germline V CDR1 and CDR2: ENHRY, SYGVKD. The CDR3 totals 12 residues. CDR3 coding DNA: TGTGCCATCAAGAGCGGGACCTACGAGCAGTACTTC. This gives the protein CAIKSGTYEQYF.

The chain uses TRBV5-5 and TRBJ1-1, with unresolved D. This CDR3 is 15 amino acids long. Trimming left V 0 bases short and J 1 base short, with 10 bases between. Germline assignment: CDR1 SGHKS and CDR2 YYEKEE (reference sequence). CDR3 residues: CASSLDRGKNTEAFF. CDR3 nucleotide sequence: TGTGCCAGCAGCTTGGATCGTGGCAAGAACACTGAAGCTTTCTTT.

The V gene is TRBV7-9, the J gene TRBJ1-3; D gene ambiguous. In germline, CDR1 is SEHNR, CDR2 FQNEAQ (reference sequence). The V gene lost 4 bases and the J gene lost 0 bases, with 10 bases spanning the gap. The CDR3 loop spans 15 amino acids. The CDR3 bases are TGTGCCAGCAGCTCCGATCGGGGCTCTGGAAACACCATATATTTT. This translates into CASSSDRGSGNTIYF.

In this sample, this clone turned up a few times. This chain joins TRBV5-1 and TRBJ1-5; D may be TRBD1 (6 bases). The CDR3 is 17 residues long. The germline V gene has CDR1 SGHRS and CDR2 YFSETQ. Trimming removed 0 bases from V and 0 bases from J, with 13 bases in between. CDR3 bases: TGCGCCAGCAGCTTGGCCGGACAGACTAATAGCAATCAGCCCCAGCATTTT. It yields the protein CASSLAGQTNSNQPQHF.

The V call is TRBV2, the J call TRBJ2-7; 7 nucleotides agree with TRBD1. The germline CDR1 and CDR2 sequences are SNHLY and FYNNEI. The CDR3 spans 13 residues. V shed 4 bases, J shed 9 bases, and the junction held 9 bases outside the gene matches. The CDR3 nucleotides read TGTGCCAGCAGTGGGGACAGAGTAAAGGTGCAGTACTTC. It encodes CASSGDRVKVQYF.

The CDR3 loop reads CASSLALGGRGDSGTQYF. In DNA form, the CDR3 reads TGTGCCAGCAGCTTAGCCCTCGGGGGGCGGGGGGACTCGGGGACCCAGTACTTC. The V gene is TRBV7-2, the J gene TRBJ2-5; 8 bases are shared with TRBD2. In germline, CDR1 is SGHTA, CDR2 FQGNSA. The CDR3 is 18 residues long. V gave up 0 bases and J gave up 7 bases; unmatched junction bases: 16.

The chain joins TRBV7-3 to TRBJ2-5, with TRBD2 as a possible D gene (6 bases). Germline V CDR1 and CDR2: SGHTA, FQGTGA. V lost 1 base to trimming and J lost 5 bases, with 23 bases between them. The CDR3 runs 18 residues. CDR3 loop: CASSLIVLAKRSGETQYF. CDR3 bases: TGTGCCAGCAGCTTAATTGTTCTAGCGAAAAGGAGTGGGGAGACCCAGTACTTC.

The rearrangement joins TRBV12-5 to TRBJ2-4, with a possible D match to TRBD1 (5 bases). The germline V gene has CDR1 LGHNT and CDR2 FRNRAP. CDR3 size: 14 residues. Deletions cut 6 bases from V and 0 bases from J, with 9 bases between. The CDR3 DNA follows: TGTGCTAGTGGCCTGGGGCTAGCCAAAAACATTCAGTACTTC. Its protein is CASGLGLAKNIQYF. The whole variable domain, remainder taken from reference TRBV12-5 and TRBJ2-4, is DARVTQTPRHKVTEMGQEVTMRCQPILGHNTVFWYRQTMMQGLELLAYFRNRAPLDDSGMPKDRFSAEMPDATLATLKIQPSEPRDSAVYFCASGLGLAKNIQYFGAGTRLSVL.